These T cell receptor beta chains were read from a single sample in a study of blood T cell repertoires in COVID-19. The protocol was immunoSEQ multiplex PCR, while the TCRdb copy is restricted to in-frame clones and leaves out a portion. The profile covers roughly 88,000 clones, with around nine tenths appearing a single time and 3.9% taken by the ten largest. The sequencing input was peripheral blood. The receptors here all came from a woman aged 50 to 65 in a cohort sampled during active COVID-19. CDR3s include the opening cysteine and the closing phenylalanine or tryptophan. D genes are given only for firm matches. The size entry is marked missing in some rows and otherwise reads once, few, many or a size class.

size: .
D: TRBD2
length: 14
V: TRBV11-2
J: TRBJ2-3
DNA: TGTGCCAGCAGCCCGGGACTAGCGACAGATACGCAGTATTTT
CDR3: CASSPGLATDTQYF

size: .
D: TRBD2
length: 16
V: TRBV27
J: TRBJ2-3
DNA: TGTGCCAGCAGCGGTAGCGGGAGGACTAGCACAGATACGCAGTATTTT
CDR3: CASSGSGRTSTDTQYF

size: .
D: TRBD2
length: 18
V: TRBV5-1
J: TRBJ2-3
DNA: TGCGCCAGCAGCGCCGCCGCGAGCGGGGGGGCTAGGCCAGATACGCAGTATTTT
CDR3: CASSAAASGGARPDTQYF

size: .
D: .
length: 15
V: TRBV29-1
J: TRBJ2-3
DNA: TGCAGCGTTGACCTAACAGGGGGGAGGGCAGATACGCAGTATTTT
CDR3: CSVDLTGGRADTQYF

size: .
D: TRBD1
length: 12
V: TRBV30
J: TRBJ2-5
DNA: TGTGCCTGGGGAGGACAGGGAGAGACCCAGTACTTC
CDR3: CAWGGQGETQYF

size: .
D: .
length: 18
V: TRBV27
J: TRBJ2-6
DNA: TGTGCCAGCAGTTCCCGTCGTTCACAGGGAACTGGGGCCAACGTCCTGACTTTC
CDR3: CASSSRRSQGTGANVLTF

size: .
D: .
length: 11
V: TRBV5-6
J: TRBJ2-5
DNA: TGTGCCAGCAGCTCCTTCGAGACCCAGTACTTC
CDR3: CASSSFETQYF

size: .
D: .
length: 16
V: TRBV19
J: TRBJ2-1
DNA: TGTGCCAGTAGTATAGGGGGGGTCCTGGCGTACAATGAGCAGTTCTTC
CDR3: CASSIGGVLAYNEQFF

size: .
D: TRBD1
length: 15
V: TRBV6-6
J: TRBJ1-6
DNA: TGTGCCAGCAGTTACGAGGACAGGGGAGGATCACCCCTCCACTTT
CDR3: CASSYEDRGGSPLHF

size: few
D: TRBD1
length: 15
V: TRBV14
J: TRBJ1-2
DNA: TGTGCCAGCAGCCAGTTAACCGGGACAGTCTATGGCTACACCTTC
CDR3: CASSQLTGTVYGYTF

size: .
D: .
length: 13
V: TRBV5-4
J: TRBJ1-1
DNA: TGTGCCAGCAGTGGACAGACCTACACTGAAGCTTTCTTT
CDR3: CASSGQTYTEAFF

size: .
D: .
length: 11
V: TRBV29-1
J: TRBJ2-5
DNA: TGCAGCGCCGGACTCAGGGAGACCCAGTACTTC
CDR3: CSAGLRETQYF

size: .
D: TRBD2
length: 15
V: TRBV7-2
J: TRBJ2-1
DNA: TGTGCCAGCAGCTTGGCCGGGACTAGCTGGAATGAGCAGTTCTTC
CDR3: CASSLAGTSWNEQFF

size: .
D: .
length: 12
V: TRBV3-1/TRBV3-2
J: TRBJ2-3
DNA: TGTGCCAGCAGCCAAGGAGGTACTACGCAGTATTTT
CDR3: CASSQGGTTQYF

size: .
D: .
length: 12
V: TRBV12-3/TRBV12-4
J: TRBJ1-1
DNA: TGTGCCAGCAGCCCCCAGAACACTGAAGCTTTCTTT
CDR3: CASSPQNTEAFF

size: .
D: TRBD1
length: 13
V: TRBV18
J: TRBJ2-7
DNA: TGTGCCAGCTCACCTGGGACAGGGTTCGAGCAGTACTTC
CDR3: CASSPGTGFEQYF

size: .
D: TRBD1
length: 13
V: TRBV12-3/TRBV12-4
J: TRBJ1-1
DNA: TGTGCCAGCGGAGACAGGGAGAACACTGAAGCTTTCTTT
CDR3: CASGDRENTEAFF

size: .
D: TRBD1
length: 14
V: TRBV10-3
J: TRBJ1-6
DNA: TGTGCCATCAGTGAACAGGGGACTAATTCACCCCTCCACTTT
CDR3: CAISEQGTNSPLHF

size: few
D: TRBD1
length: 16
V: TRBV3-1/TRBV3-2
J: TRBJ2-1
DNA: TGTGCCAGCAGCCAGGGTAACAGGGGGCCATACAATGAGCAGTTCTTC
CDR3: CASSQGNRGPYNEQFF

size: .
D: .
length: 16
V: TRBV3-1/TRBV3-2
J: TRBJ1-1
DNA: TGTGCCAGCAGCCAAAGGGGCCGTCCAGTAGGTACTGAAGCTTTCTTT
CDR3: CASSQRGRPVGTEAFF

size: .
D: .
length: 14
V: TRBV6-5
J: TRBJ2-7
DNA: TGTGCCAGCAGTTACCGGGGAGCATCCTACGAGCAGTACTTC
CDR3: CASSYRGASYEQYF

size: .
D: .
length: 16
V: TRBV27
J: TRBJ1-5
DNA: TGTGCCAGCAGTAGAGACGGGTCGTATAGCAATCAGCCCCAGCATTTT
CDR3: CASSRDGSYSNQPQHF

size: .
D: TRBD1
length: 15
V: TRBV25-1
J: TRBJ2-7
DNA: TGTGCCAGCAGTGATACAGGGGGACAAGATCGCGAGCAGTACTTC
CDR3: CASSDTGGQDREQYF

size: .
D: .
length: 13
V: TRBV7-2
J: TRBJ2-2
DNA: TGTGCCAGCAGCTCCCAGGTCACCGGGGAGCTGTTTTTT
CDR3: CASSSQVTGELFF

size: .
D: .
length: 13
V: TRBV30
J: TRBJ1-1
DNA: TGTGCCTTGGATGTAGGGAGGAACACTGAAGCTTTCTTT
CDR3: CALDVGRNTEAFF

size: .
D: TRBD2
length: 16
V: TRBV5-1
J: TRBJ2-2
DNA: TGCGCCAGCAGCTCTATAGCGGGAGACAGCACCGGGGAGCTGTTTTTT
CDR3: CASSSIAGDSTGELFF

size: .
D: .
length: 14
V: TRBV5-1
J: TRBJ2-3
DNA: TGCGCCAGCTCCCGGGTCCCGGGCACAGATACGCAGTATTTT
CDR3: CASSRVPGTDTQYF

size: .
D: TRBD2
length: 16
V: TRBV15
J: TRBJ2-3
DNA: TGTGCCACCAGCAGAGGGACGGGGGGGACCGCAGATACGCAGTATTTT
CDR3: CATSRGTGGTADTQYF

size: .
D: .
length: 17
V: TRBV7-8
J: TRBJ1-2
DNA: TGTGCCAGCAGCTTAGGGCGTCGGAGGGGTTTTGGCTATGGCTACACCTTC
CDR3: CASSLGRRRGFGYGYTF

size: once
D: .
length: 14
V: TRBV11-2
J: TRBJ1-2
DNA: TGTGCCAGCAGCTTATACACCGGGGACTATGGCTACACCTTC
CDR3: CASSLYTGDYGYTF

size: .
D: .
length: 14
V: TRBV9
J: TRBJ2-3
DNA: TGTGCCAGCAGCGTAGCGACAAATCCAGATACGCAGTATTTT
CDR3: CASSVATNPDTQYF

size: once
D: .
length: 14
V: TRBV11-2
J: TRBJ1-1
DNA: TGTGCCAGCAGCTCGTCGCAGGGGAACACTGAAGCTTTCTTT
CDR3: CASSSSQGNTEAFF

size: .
D: .
length: 14
V: TRBV7-8
J: TRBJ1-2
DNA: TGTGCCAGCAGCTTAGGACAGGCAGGAGATGGCTACACCTTC
CDR3: CASSLGQAGDGYTF

size: .
D: .
length: 13
V: TRBV9
J: TRBJ1-1
DNA: TGTGCCAGCAGCGTAGCCGTGAACACTGAAGCTTTCTTT
CDR3: CASSVAVNTEAFF

size: once
D: TRBD1
length: 15
V: TRBV10-2
J: TRBJ1-4
DNA: TGCGCCAGCAGAAACAGGGGAGCGTATAATGAAAAACTGTTTTTT
CDR3: CASRNRGAYNEKLFF

size: .
D: TRBD1
length: 15
V: TRBV27
J: TRBJ2-1
DNA: TGTGCCAGCACCGCGGGACAGGGTTTATTCAATGAGCAGTTCTTC
CDR3: CASTAGQGLFNEQFF

size: .
D: TRBD2
length: 13
V: TRBV6-1
J: TRBJ2-3
DNA: TGTGCCAGCAATGAAGCGGGGCTAGATACGCAGTATTTT
CDR3: CASNEAGLDTQYF